The clone carrying this T cell receptor (beta chain) was counted ten times or more. Its specificity is unknown. As for time point: sample taken at primary tumor resection. The donor population consisted of 72 patients with untreated, early-stage non-small cell lung cancer. Frozen PBMC, nontumor lung or tumor provided whole RNA, which was sequenced unsorted. This record comes from a study of spatial heterogeneity in lung cancer. Study in general: An average of more than ten raw reads was observed per unique TCR and UMI combination. Overall study results and limits: When ubiquitous and regional expanded TCRs were counted, their numbers tracked ubiquitous and regional nonsynonymous mutations, respectively. Intratumoral expanded alpha and beta TCR counts were found to track tumor mutation counts.

The germline CDR1 and CDR2 sequences are DFQATT and SNEGSKA (reference sequence). This CDR3 contains 12 residues. Trimming stripped 6 bases from V and 5 bases from J, with 13 bases between. One entry per CDR3 protein results from TCRdb running MiXCR on the 5' RACE reads. The repertoire holds about 14,000 distinct CDR3 sequences, with 4.7% as singletons. The TCR was taken from a female donor with early-stage non-small cell lung cancer. The chain carries TRBV20-1 and TRBJ1-1; TRBD1 is a possible D gene (6 bases). The sample was lung tumor tissue, taken at surgery. The CDR3 loop reads CSAVQGTTEAFF. The DNA for the CDR3 is TGCAGTGCAGTACAGGGTACAACTGAAGCTTTCTTT.